These T cell receptor beta chains were read from a single sample in a study of blood T cell repertoires in COVID-19. Data came from immunoSEQ multiplex PCR; TCRdb stores just in-frame clones and leaves some out. The sample yields some 300,000 clones, more than 75% seen once. The sample comprised peripheral blood. Receptors originate from a man aged 65 to 85 with acute or convalescent COVID-19. The CDR3 runs from the conserved cysteine through the conserved F or W. The D gene is left open where the match is weak. Only some rows state a clone size, as once, few, many or a class for expanded clones.

TRBJ1-1 TRBD1 TRBV5-6 NA CASSWDRGMSEAFF TGTGCCAGCAGCTGGGACAGGGGTATGTCTGAAGCTTTCTTT
TRBJ2-7 TRBD2 TRBV19 NA CASQLTGGESYEQYF TGTGCCAGTCAGCTTACGGGGGGAGAGTCCTACGAGCAGTACTTC
TRBJ1-3 NA TRBV5-1 NA CASRPGAYVRGNTIYF TGCGCCAGCAGGCCAGGGGCATACGTCCGGGGAAACACCATATATTTT
TRBJ1-6 NA TRBV4-3 NA CASSQDFLSGNSYNSPLHF TGCGCCAGCAGCCAAGATTTCCTTAGCGGGAACTCCTATAATTCACCCCTCCACTTT
TRBJ1-2 NA TRBV11-2 once CASSFPDRTYGYTF TGTGCCAGCAGCTTCCCCGACAGGACCTATGGCTACACCTTC
TRBJ2-3 NA TRBV4-3 NA CASSQGIGADTQYF TGCGCCAGCAGCCAAGGGATCGGGGCAGATACGCAGTATTTT
TRBJ2-2 TRBD2 TRBV27 NA CASSFLADTGELFF TGTGCCAGCAGTTTTCTAGCGGACACCGGGGAGCTGTTTTTT
TRBJ2-5 NA TRBV21-1 once CASSIGYQETQYF TGTGCCAGCAGCATCGGGTACCAAGAGACCCAGTACTTC
TRBJ2-5 NA TRBV7-2 NA CASSLYGGQETQYF TGTGCCAGCAGCTTATACGGGGGACAAGAGACCCAGTACTTC
TRBJ2-1 NA TRBV2 few CASSERGPGDEQFF TGTGCCAGCAGTGAGCGGGGGCCGGGCGATGAGCAGTTCTTC
TRBJ1-1 NA TRBV5-1 NA CASSINRVRTEAFF TGCGCCAGCAGCATTAACAGGGTACGGACTGAAGCTTTCTTT
TRBJ2-5 TRBD2 TRBV5-4 NA CASSWEGANKETQYF TGTGCCAGCAGCTGGGAGGGAGCCAATAAAGAGACCCAGTACTTC
TRBJ2-5 NA TRBV6-1 once CASSEAARRGETQYF TGTGCCAGCAGTGAAGCGGCTAGGCGGGGTGAGACCCAGTACTTC